This T cell receptor beta chain is drawn from a study of T cells after yellow fever vaccination. The wider study: Preparation of the low-cell-number fractions used SMART-Seq v4 Ultra Low Input.

5'RACE template switching added a universal primer site and UMIs to TCR cDNA. TCRdb used MiXCR to reprocess the 5' RACE reads, holding one entry per CDR3 protein. There are about 330,000 distinct CDR3 sequences in the sample; around 7% occur only once, and 15% to 20% lies in the top ten. This clonotype was observed at least ten times. CDR1 is LGHDT and CDR2 is YNNKEL in the germline V gene (reference sequence). Trimming at V came to 1 base and at J to 3 bases, leaving 6 bases not matched to a gene. This CDR3 contains 16 residues. This chain joins TRBV3-1 and TRBJ2-5, with 9 positions matching TRBD1. This clonotype was sampled from a man aged 18 to 30 who received the YFV17D yellow fever vaccine. This material consisted of PBMCs, taken approximately 40 days after the first yellow fever vaccination. CDR3 region: CASSQARDRVKETQYF. The CDR3 nucleotides read TGTGCCAGCAGCCAAGCTAGGGACAGGGTAAAAGAGACCCAGTACTTC.